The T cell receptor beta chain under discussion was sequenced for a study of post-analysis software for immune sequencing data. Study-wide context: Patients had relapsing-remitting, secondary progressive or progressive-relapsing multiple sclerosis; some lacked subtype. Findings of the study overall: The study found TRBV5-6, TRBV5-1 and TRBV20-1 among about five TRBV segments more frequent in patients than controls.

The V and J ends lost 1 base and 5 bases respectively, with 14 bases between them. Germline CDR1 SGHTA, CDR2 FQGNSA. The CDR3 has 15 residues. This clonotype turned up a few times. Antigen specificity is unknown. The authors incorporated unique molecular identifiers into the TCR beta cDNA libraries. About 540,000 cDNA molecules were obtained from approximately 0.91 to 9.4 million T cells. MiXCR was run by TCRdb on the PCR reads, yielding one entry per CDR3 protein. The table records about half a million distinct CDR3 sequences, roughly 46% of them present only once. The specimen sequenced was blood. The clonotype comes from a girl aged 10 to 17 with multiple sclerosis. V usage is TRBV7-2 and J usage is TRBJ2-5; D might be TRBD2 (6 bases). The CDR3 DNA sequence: TGTGCCAGCAGCTTAGTGAGCGGGTCGGACGAGACCCAGTACTTC. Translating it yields CASSLVSGSDETQYF.